This TCR beta chain was sequenced for a study of T cell responses to AZD1222 COVID-19 vaccine. CDR1 and CDR2 from the germline V gene are SQVTM and ANQGSEA. The CDR3 runs to 14 residues. V gave up 6 bases and J gave up 3 bases, with 17 bases separating them. Worth noting for this clone: Its specificity is not known.

Clones were sequenced by immunoSEQ multiplex PCR, and TCRdb holds only the in-frame ones, with some missing. The sample shows some 100,000 clones, 75% to 90% of them seen only once. The study, taken as a whole, reports: In the spike-specific TCR repertoire, nearly half reportedly target unmutated variant regions. Elevations in Spike-specific TCR breadth and depth followed administration of two AZD1222 doses. Females made up more of the donors, who were largely white British, and clonal diversity may have come out too low. Only 6 or 7 individuals given AZD1222 were seropositive at baseline.

This specimen was peripheral blood, taken 28 days after the second AZD1222 dose. The chain uses TRBV29-1 and TRBJ1-1; D ambiguous. The receptor's source is an adult who received the AZD1222 COVID-19 vaccine. The CDR3 region has the DNA TGCAGCGTCCTTCCTAGGGCGGCGGACACTGAAGCTTTCTTT. Translated, it gives CSVLPRAADTEAFF.